This T cell receptor beta chain was sequenced for a study of Graves' ophthalmopathy and Graves' hyperthyroidism. The sample holds many counts of this clonotype. CDR3 regions of TCR beta were amplified from RNA transcripts. First-round RT-PCR with HTBI primers preceded a second-round multiplex PCR. Each CDR3 protein is one row after TCRdb ran MiXCR on the multiplex PCR reads. Counted here are roughly 400,000 distinct CDR3 sequences, about 17% occurring once; the ten biggest clones make up roughly 1.5%. The CDR3 has 15 amino acids. Trimming stripped 3 bases from V and 7 bases from J, with 13 bases between. CDR1 and CDR2 (germline): SGHNT, YENEEA. Ophthalmopathy donors showed moderate-to-severe activity, CAS ≥3, NOSPECS ≥4 and a duration under 3 months.

The receptor was derived from a woman aged 18 to 35 with Graves' ophthalmopathy. Sample: peripheral blood. V gene TRBV11-3 combines with J gene TRBJ1-6; maybe TRBD1 (5 bases). For the CDR3, the DNA is TGTGCCAGCAGCTTTCAAATAGGGGAGAATTCACCCCTCCACTTT. Translated: CASSFQIGENSPLHF.